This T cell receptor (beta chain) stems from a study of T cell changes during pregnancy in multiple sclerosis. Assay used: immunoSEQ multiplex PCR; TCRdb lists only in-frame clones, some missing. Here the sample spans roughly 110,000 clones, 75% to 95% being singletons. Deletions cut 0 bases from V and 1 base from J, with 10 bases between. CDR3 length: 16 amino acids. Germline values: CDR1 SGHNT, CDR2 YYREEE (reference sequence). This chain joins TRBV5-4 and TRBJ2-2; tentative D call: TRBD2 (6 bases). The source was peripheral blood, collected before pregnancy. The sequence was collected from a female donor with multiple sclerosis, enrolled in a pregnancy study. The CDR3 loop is CASSLVGSGNTGELFF. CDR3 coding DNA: TGTGCCAGCAGCTTGGTCGGTAGCGGGAACACCGGGGAGCTGTTTTTT.